The rows below give T cell receptor beta chains drawn from one sample of a study of OX40 agonist ivuxolimab in advanced cancers. Clones were read by immunoSEQ multiplex PCR, and TCRdb kept only the in-frame ones, dropping some. This table holds about 76,000 clones, about 82% found once. This material consisted of CD4+ or CD8+ T cells sorted from blood, taken in a trial of the OX40 agonist ivuxolimab. The origin of the receptors is an adult with an advanced solid tumor such as melanoma, head and neck, liver or kidney cancer. CDR3s include the opening cysteine and the closing phenylalanine or tryptophan. A D gene is named only where the DNA matches it firmly. Clone size is shown for a subset of rows, as once, few, many or a class of expanded clone.

V gene: TRBV10-2; J gene: TRBJ2-1; D gene: TRBD2; clone size: once; CDR3 protein: CASSSLAGGANEQFF; CDR3 DNA: TGCGCCAGCTCCAGTCTAGCGGGAGGAGCCAATGAGCAGTTCTTC
V gene: TRBV30; J gene: TRBJ1-5; D gene: NA; clone size: few; CDR3 protein: CAWRAPGTPNQPQHF; CDR3 DNA: TGTGCCTGGAGAGCGCCCGGGACTCCAAATCAGCCCCAGCATTTT
V gene: TRBV6-6; J gene: TRBJ2-2; D gene: TRBD1; clone size: NA; CDR3 protein: CASSRQGRNTGELFF; CDR3 DNA: TGTGCCAGCAGCCGACAGGGAAGGAACACCGGGGAGCTGTTTTTT
V gene: TRBV30; J gene: TRBJ1-2; D gene: NA; clone size: NA; CDR3 protein: CAWSVISSGGYTF; CDR3 DNA: TGTGCCTGGAGTGTAATTTCAAGCGGGGGCTACACCTTC
V gene: TRBV5-8; J gene: TRBJ2-3; D gene: TRBD1; clone size: NA; CDR3 protein: CASSMRQGADTQYF; CDR3 DNA: TGTGCCAGCAGCATGCGACAGGGGGCAGATACGCAGTATTTT
V gene: TRBV7-6; J gene: TRBJ2-5; D gene: TRBD2; clone size: NA; CDR3 protein: CASSSGLAGGKTQYF; CDR3 DNA: TGTGCCAGCAGCTCCGGACTAGCGGGGGGGAAGACCCAGTACTTC
V gene: TRBV6-6; J gene: TRBJ2-1; D gene: NA; clone size: once; CDR3 protein: CASSLDSLFNEQFF; CDR3 DNA: TGTGCCAGCAGCTTGGACTCCTTGTTCAATGAGCAGTTCTTC
V gene: TRBV6-1; J gene: TRBJ2-7; D gene: NA; clone size: NA; CDR3 protein: CASSPAYEQYF; CDR3 DNA: TGTGCCAGCAGTCCCGCCTACGAGCAGTACTTC
V gene: TRBV2; J gene: TRBJ1-5; D gene: NA; clone size: few; CDR3 protein: CASSESPRFYQPQHF; CDR3 DNA: TGTGCCAGCAGTGAAAGTCCCAGGTTTTACCAGCCCCAGCATTTT
V gene: TRBV27; J gene: TRBJ1-2; D gene: NA; clone size: NA; CDR3 protein: CASSSTRTGGYTF; CDR3 DNA: TGTGCCAGCAGCTCCACAAGGACGGGTGGCTACACCTTC
V gene: TRBV27; J gene: TRBJ2-7; D gene: TRBD2; clone size: few; CDR3 protein: CASRHWGGRSSYEQYF; CDR3 DNA: TGTGCCAGTCGCCATTGGGGGGGTCGATCCTCCTACGAGCAGTACTTC
V gene: TRBV2; J gene: TRBJ2-7; D gene: NA; clone size: NA; CDR3 protein: CASSEGPLGFYEQYF; CDR3 DNA: TGTGCCAGCAGCGAAGGACCCCTTGGGTTCTACGAGCAGTACTTC
V gene: TRBV9; J gene: TRBJ1-2; D gene: NA; clone size: NA; CDR3 protein: CASSAAGMLYGYTF; CDR3 DNA: TGTGCCAGCAGCGCCGCGGGAATGCTCTATGGCTACACCTTC
V gene: TRBV28; J gene: TRBJ2-7; D gene: NA; clone size: NA; CDR3 protein: CASTIRRDTREQYF; CDR3 DNA: TGTGCCAGCACTATCCGACGGGACACCCGAGAGCAGTACTTC
V gene: TRBV28; J gene: TRBJ2-3; D gene: NA; clone size: NA; CDR3 protein: CASSLNGGGTDTQYF; CDR3 DNA: TGTGCCAGCAGTTTGAACGGGGGAGGCACAGATACGCAGTATTTT
V gene: TRBV2; J gene: TRBJ1-1; D gene: NA; clone size: NA; CDR3 protein: CASRGQPNTEAFF; CDR3 DNA: TGTGCCAGCAGGGGACAACCGAACACTGAAGCTTTCTTT
V gene: TRBV7-9; J gene: TRBJ1-5; D gene: TRBD1; clone size: NA; CDR3 protein: CASSLARGQGRGGQPQHF; CDR3 DNA: TGTGCCAGCAGCTTAGCGCGGGGACAGGGAAGGGGTGGACAGCCCCAGCATTTT
V gene: TRBV7-8; J gene: TRBJ1-5; D gene: NA; clone size: NA; CDR3 protein: CASSSEQGRINQPQHF; CDR3 DNA: TGTGCCAGCAGCTCAGAACAGGGACGAATCAATCAGCCCCAGCATTTT
V gene: TRBV30; J gene: TRBJ1-1; D gene: NA; clone size: NA; CDR3 protein: CACTLGVRTEAFF; CDR3 DNA: TGTGCCTGCACCCTGGGTGTCAGGACTGAAGCTTTCTTT
V gene: TRBV7-9; J gene: TRBJ1-2; D gene: TRBD1; clone size: NA; CDR3 protein: CASSPLSAGGSRGYTF; CDR3 DNA: TGTGCCAGCAGCCCCTTGAGTGCAGGGGGCTCCCGTGGCTACACCTTC
V gene: TRBV5-5; J gene: TRBJ1-5; D gene: NA; clone size: few; CDR3 protein: CASSLTLNQPQHF; CDR3 DNA: TGTGCCAGCAGCTTGACCCTCAATCAGCCCCAGCATTTT
V gene: TRBV9; J gene: TRBJ2-3; D gene: NA; clone size: few; CDR3 protein: CASSVTDIKWADTQYF; CDR3 DNA: TGTGCCAGCAGCGTTACTGACATTAAATGGGCAGATACGCAGTATTTT
V gene: TRBV7-9; J gene: TRBJ2-2; D gene: NA; clone size: NA; CDR3 protein: CASSLTGTSTGELFF; CDR3 DNA: TGTGCCAGCAGTTTGACCGGGACATCTACCGGGGAGCTGTTTTTT
V gene: TRBV4-2; J gene: TRBJ1-5; D gene: NA; clone size: NA; CDR3 protein: CASSQEGAGNQPQHF; CDR3 DNA: TGTGCCAGCAGCCAAGAAGGGGCGGGTAATCAGCCCCAGCATTTT
V gene: TRBV19; J gene: TRBJ1-6; D gene: NA; clone size: NA; CDR3 protein: CASSIDRVGGNSPLHF; CDR3 DNA: TGTGCCAGTAGTATAGACAGAGTTGGAGGGAATTCACCCCTCCACTTT
V gene: TRBV19; J gene: TRBJ2-7; D gene: NA; clone size: NA; CDR3 protein: CASSLPTGVSEQYF; CDR3 DNA: TGTGCCAGTAGTCTTCCCACAGGAGTCAGCGAGCAGTACTTC
V gene: TRBV7-2; J gene: TRBJ2-7; D gene: TRBD1; clone size: NA; CDR3 protein: CASSKGQGIGEQYF; CDR3 DNA: TGTGCCAGCAGCAAAGGACAGGGAATTGGCGAGCAGTACTTC
V gene: TRBV5-6; J gene: TRBJ1-2; D gene: NA; clone size: NA; CDR3 protein: CASSLVGTDGYTF; CDR3 DNA: TGTGCCAGCAGCTTGGTAGGGACGGATGGCTACACCTTC
V gene: TRBV10-3; J gene: TRBJ2-3; D gene: NA; clone size: NA; CDR3 protein: CAISESVGTDTQYF; CDR3 DNA: TGTGCCATCAGTGAGTCAGTCGGCACAGATACGCAGTATTTT
V gene: TRBV9; J gene: TRBJ2-3; D gene: NA; clone size: few; CDR3 protein: CASSVGVQPRTDTQYF; CDR3 DNA: TGTGCCAGCAGCGTAGGTGTACAACCCCGCACAGATACGCAGTATTTT
V gene: TRBV19; J gene: TRBJ1-5; D gene: NA; clone size: NA; CDR3 protein: CASSPGTRGQPQHF; CDR3 DNA: TGTGCCAGTAGTCCCGGGACACGCGGTCAGCCCCAGCATTTT
V gene: TRBV14; J gene: TRBJ1-3; D gene: NA; clone size: NA; CDR3 protein: CATRARLSGNTIYF; CDR3 DNA: TGTGCCACTAGAGCACGGTTGTCTGGAAACACCATATATTTT
V gene: TRBV7-9; J gene: TRBJ1-3; D gene: NA; clone size: NA; CDR3 protein: CASSQGVRFDGNTIYF; CDR3 DNA: TGTGCCAGCAGCCAAGGGGTACGATTTGATGGAAACACCATATATTTT
V gene: TRBV4-1; J gene: TRBJ1-5; D gene: NA; clone size: NA; CDR3 protein: CASSQDGGIGNQPQHF; CDR3 DNA: TGCGCCAGCAGCCAAGACGGGGGAATCGGCAATCAGCCCCAGCATTTT
V gene: TRBV30; J gene: TRBJ1-2; D gene: NA; clone size: NA; CDR3 protein: CALDRGGGYTF; CDR3 DNA: TGTGCCTTGGACCGGGGTGGCGGCTACACCTTC
V gene: TRBV6-1; J gene: TRBJ2-1; D gene: TRBD1; clone size: once; CDR3 protein: CASSDPGQGPYNEQFF; CDR3 DNA: TGTGCCAGCAGTGATCCGGGACAGGGGCCCTACAATGAGCAGTTCTTC
V gene: TRBV6-6; J gene: TRBJ1-1; D gene: NA; clone size: NA; CDR3 protein: CASSDPGASGTEAFF; CDR3 DNA: TGTGCCAGCAGTGACCCCGGGGCCTCTGGGACTGAAGCTTTCTTT
V gene: TRBV11-3; J gene: TRBJ2-3; D gene: NA; clone size: NA; CDR3 protein: CASSFGTDTQYF; CDR3 DNA: TGTGCCAGCAGCTTCGGCACAGATACGCAGTATTTT
V gene: TRBV5-8; J gene: TRBJ2-3; D gene: NA; clone size: few; CDR3 protein: CASSSLRGTDTQYF; CDR3 DNA: TGTGCCAGCAGCTCCCTTCGGGGCACAGATACGCAGTATTTT
V gene: TRBV2; J gene: TRBJ2-1; D gene: NA; clone size: NA; CDR3 protein: CANLQATSGSEGQFF; CDR3 DNA: TGTGCCAACCTACAGGCCACAAGCGGTTCCGAGGGGCAGTTCTTC
V gene: TRBV7-8; J gene: TRBJ1-1; D gene: NA; clone size: NA; CDR3 protein: CASSPGRVGNTEAFF; CDR3 DNA: TGTGCCAGCAGTCCAGGGAGGGTTGGCAACACTGAAGCTTTCTTT
V gene: TRBV27; J gene: TRBJ1-5; D gene: NA; clone size: medium-sized; CDR3 protein: CASSEKGDQPQHF; CDR3 DNA: TGTGCCAGCAGTGAGAAAGGAGATCAGCCCCAGCATTTT
V gene: TRBV30; J gene: TRBJ1-2; D gene: NA; clone size: once; CDR3 protein: CAWRGGVGYTF; CDR3 DNA: TGTGCCTGGAGGGGGGGGGTCGGCTACACCTTC
V gene: TRBV5-4; J gene: TRBJ1-2; D gene: TRBD1; clone size: NA; CDR3 protein: CASSLDRGQLYGYTF; CDR3 DNA: TGTGCCAGCAGCTTGGACAGGGGGCAGCTCTATGGCTACACCTTC
V gene: TRBV7-2; J gene: TRBJ1-2; D gene: TRBD1; clone size: NA; CDR3 protein: CASSSGQGGGYTF; CDR3 DNA: TGTGCCAGCAGCTCCGGACAGGGTGGTGGCTACACCTTC
V gene: TRBV7-9; J gene: TRBJ1-1; D gene: TRBD1; clone size: NA; CDR3 protein: CASSWTGPTEAFF; CDR3 DNA: TGTGCCAGCAGTTGGACAGGGCCTACTGAAGCTTTCTTT
V gene: TRBV2; J gene: TRBJ1-2; D gene: NA; clone size: NA; CDR3 protein: CASSEAQRYGYTF; CDR3 DNA: TGTGCCAGCAGTGAAGCGCAACGCTATGGCTACACCTTC
V gene: TRBV7-8; J gene: TRBJ2-1; D gene: TRBD2; clone size: once; CDR3 protein: CASSLGAGGPQEQFF; CDR3 DNA: TGTGCCAGCAGCTTAGGAGCGGGAGGGCCCCAAGAGCAGTTCTTC
V gene: TRBV5-1; J gene: TRBJ2-1; D gene: TRBD2; clone size: NA; CDR3 protein: CASSLAGWVAGPNEQFF; CDR3 DNA: TGCGCCAGCAGCTTGGCCGGGTGGGTAGCGGGTCCGAATGAGCAGTTCTTC
V gene: TRBV28; J gene: TRBJ2-2; D gene: TRBD2; clone size: NA; CDR3 protein: CASSQVGLAGRANTGELFF; CDR3 DNA: TGTGCCAGCAGTCAAGTGGGACTAGCGGGGAGAGCGAACACCGGGGAGCTGTTTTTT
V gene: TRBV5-1; J gene: TRBJ2-1; D gene: NA; clone size: NA; CDR3 protein: CASSLTLGIHEQFF; CDR3 DNA: TGCGCCAGCAGCTTAACCCTCGGGATACATGAGCAGTTCTTC